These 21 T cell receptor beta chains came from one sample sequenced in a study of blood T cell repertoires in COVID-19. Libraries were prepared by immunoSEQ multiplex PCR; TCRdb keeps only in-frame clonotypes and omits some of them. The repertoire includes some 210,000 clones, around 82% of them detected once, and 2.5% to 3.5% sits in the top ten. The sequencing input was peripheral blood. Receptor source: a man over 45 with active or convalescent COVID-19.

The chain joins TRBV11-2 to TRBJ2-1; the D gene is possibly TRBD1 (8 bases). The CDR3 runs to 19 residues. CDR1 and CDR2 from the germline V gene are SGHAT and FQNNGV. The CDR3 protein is CTTLTIGQGGTNSYNEQFF. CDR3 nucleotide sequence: TGTACAACGCTTACTATTGGACAGGGAGGGACTAACTCCTACAATGAGCAGTTCTTC.

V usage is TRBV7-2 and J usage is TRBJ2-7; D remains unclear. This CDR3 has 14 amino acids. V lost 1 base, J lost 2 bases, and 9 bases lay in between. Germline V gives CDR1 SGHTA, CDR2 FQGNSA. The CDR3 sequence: CASSLGQVTYEQYF. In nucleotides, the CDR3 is TGTGCCAGCAGCTTAGGGCAGGTTACCTACGAGCAGTACTTC. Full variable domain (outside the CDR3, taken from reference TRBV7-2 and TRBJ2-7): GAGVSQSPSNKVTEKGKDVELRCDPISGHTALYWYRQSLGQGLEFLIYFQGNSAPDKSGLPSDRFSAERTGGSVSTLTIQRTQQEDSAVYLCASSLGQVTYEQYFGPGTRLTVT.

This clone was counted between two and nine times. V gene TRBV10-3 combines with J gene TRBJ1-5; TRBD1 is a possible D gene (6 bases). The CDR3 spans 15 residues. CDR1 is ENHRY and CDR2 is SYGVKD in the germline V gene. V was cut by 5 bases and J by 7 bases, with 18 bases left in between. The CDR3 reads CAISSAGTKIQPQHF. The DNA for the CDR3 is TGTGCCATCAGTTCGGCCGGGACAAAGATCCAGCCCCAGCATTTT.

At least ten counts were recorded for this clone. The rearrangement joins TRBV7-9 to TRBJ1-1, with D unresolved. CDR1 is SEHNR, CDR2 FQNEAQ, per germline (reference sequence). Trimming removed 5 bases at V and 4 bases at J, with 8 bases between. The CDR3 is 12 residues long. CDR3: CASSPDSTEAFF. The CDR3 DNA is TGTGCCAGCAGCCCCGACTCCACTGAAGCTTTCTTT.

CDR3 in DNA: TGTGCCAGCAGCCGTTCTGGAAACACCATATATTTT. Amino acid sequence: CASSRSGNTIYF. The genes are TRBV12-3 or TRBV12-4 and TRBJ1-3; no firm D call. Trimming cost V 6 bases and J 1 base, with 4 bases left between them. The CDR3 loop spans 12 amino acids.

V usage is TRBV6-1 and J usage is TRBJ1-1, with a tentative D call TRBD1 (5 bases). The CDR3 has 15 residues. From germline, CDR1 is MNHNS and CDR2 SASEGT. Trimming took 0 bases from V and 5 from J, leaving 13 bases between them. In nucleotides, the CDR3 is TGTGCCAGCAGTGAAGCGTATGGGGCAGGGACTGAAGCTTTCTTT. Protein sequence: CASSEAYGAGTEAFF.

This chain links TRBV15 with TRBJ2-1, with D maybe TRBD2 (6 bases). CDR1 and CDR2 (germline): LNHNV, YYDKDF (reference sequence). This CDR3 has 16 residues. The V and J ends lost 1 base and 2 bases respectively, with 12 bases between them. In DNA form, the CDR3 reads TGTGCCACCAGCAGAGCGGGTAGCGGAACCTACAATGAGCAGTTCTTC. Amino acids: CATSRAGSGTYNEQFF.

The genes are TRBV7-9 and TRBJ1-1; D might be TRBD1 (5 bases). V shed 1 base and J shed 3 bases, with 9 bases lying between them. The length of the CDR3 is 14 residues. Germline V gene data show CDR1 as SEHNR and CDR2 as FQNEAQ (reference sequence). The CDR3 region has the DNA TGTGCCAGCAGCTTAGGCCAGGGATACACTGAAGCTTTCTTT. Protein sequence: CASSLGQGYTEAFF.

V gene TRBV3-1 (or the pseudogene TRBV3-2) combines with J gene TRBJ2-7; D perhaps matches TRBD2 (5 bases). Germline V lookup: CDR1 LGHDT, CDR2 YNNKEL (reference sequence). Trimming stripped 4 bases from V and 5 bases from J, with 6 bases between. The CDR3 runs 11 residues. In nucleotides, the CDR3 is TGTGCCAGCAGCCCCGGGGACGAGCAGTACTTC. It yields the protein CASSPGDEQYF.

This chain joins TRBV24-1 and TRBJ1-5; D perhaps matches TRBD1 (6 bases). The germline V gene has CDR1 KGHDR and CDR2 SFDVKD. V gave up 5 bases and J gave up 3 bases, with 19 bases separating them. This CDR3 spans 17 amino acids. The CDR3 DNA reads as TGTGCCACCAGTGTCTCGGGACACCCTTCCTTCAATCAGCCCCAGCATTTT. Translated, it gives CATSVSGHPSFNQPQHF.

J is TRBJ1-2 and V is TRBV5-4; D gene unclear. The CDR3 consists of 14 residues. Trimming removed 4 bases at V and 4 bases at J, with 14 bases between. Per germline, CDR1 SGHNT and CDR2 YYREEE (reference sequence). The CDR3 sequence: CASSPTAGAYGYTF. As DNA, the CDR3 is TGTGCCAGCAGCCCTACAGCGGGTGCCTATGGCTACACCTTC.

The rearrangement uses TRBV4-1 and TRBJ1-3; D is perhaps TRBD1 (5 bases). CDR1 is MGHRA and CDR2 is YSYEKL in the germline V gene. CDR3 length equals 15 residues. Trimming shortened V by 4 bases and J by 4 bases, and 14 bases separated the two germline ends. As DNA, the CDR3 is TGCGCCAGCAGCCCCCAGTGGGGGAGGGGAAACACCATATATTTT. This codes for CASSPQWGRGNTIYF.

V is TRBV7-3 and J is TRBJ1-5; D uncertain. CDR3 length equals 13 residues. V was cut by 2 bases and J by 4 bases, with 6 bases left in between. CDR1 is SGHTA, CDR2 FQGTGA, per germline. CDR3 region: CASSLGRNQPQHF. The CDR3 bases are TGTGCCAGCAGCTTAGGGAGAAATCAGCCCCAGCATTTT.

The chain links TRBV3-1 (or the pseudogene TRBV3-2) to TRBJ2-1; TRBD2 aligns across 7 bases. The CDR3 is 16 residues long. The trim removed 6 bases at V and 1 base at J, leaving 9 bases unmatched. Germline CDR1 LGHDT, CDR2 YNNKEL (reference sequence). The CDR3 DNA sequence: TGTGCCAGCAGTCCCTACCTGGGAGGGTCCTACAATGAGCAGTTCTTC. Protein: CASSPYLGGSYNEQFF.

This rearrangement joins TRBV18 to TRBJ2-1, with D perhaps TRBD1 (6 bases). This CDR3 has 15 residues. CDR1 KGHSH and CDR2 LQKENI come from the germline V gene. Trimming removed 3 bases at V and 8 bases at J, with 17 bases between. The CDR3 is CASSPLQGGSHEQFF. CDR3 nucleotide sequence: TGTGCCAGCTCACCCCTACAGGGTGGCTCGCATGAGCAGTTCTTC.

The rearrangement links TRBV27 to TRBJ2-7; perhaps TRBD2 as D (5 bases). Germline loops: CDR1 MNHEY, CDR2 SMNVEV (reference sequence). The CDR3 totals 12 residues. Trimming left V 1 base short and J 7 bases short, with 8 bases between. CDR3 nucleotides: TGTGCCAGCAGTTTATTTTCGGGGGAGCAGTACTTC. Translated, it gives CASSLFSGEQYF.

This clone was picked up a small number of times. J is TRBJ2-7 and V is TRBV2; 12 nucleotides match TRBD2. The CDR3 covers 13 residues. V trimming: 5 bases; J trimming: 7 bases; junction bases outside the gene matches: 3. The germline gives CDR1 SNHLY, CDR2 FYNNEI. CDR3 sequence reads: CASSSLAGGEQYF. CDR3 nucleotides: TGTGCCAGCAGTAGCCTAGCGGGAGGGGAGCAGTACTTC.

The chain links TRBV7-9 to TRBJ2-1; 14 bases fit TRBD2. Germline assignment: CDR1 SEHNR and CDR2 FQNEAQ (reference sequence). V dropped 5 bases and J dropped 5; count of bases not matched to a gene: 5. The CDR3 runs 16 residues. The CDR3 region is CASSHGLAGGHNEQFF. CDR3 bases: TGTGCCAGCAGCCACGGACTAGCGGGGGGACACAATGAGCAGTTCTTC. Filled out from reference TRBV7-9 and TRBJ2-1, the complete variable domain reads DTGVSQNPRHKITKRGQNVTFRCDPISEHNRLYWYRQTLGQGPEFLTYFQNEAQLEKSRLLSDRFSAERPKGSFSTLEIQRTEQGDSAMYLCASSHGLAGGHNEQFFGPGTRLTVL.

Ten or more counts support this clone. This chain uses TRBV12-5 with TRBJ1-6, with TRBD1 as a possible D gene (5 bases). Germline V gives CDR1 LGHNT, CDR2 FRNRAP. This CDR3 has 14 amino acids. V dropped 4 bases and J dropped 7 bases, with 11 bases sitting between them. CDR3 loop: CASGSDRSNSPLHF. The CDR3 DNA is TGTGCTAGTGGTTCCGACAGATCCAATTCACCCCTCCACTTT.

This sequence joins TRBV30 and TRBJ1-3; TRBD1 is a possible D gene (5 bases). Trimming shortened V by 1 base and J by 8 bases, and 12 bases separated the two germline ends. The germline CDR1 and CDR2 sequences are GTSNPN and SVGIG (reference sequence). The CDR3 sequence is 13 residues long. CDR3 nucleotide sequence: TGTGCCTGGAGTGCCCGTCCGGGGGACACCATATATTTT. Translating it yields CAWSARPGDTIYF.

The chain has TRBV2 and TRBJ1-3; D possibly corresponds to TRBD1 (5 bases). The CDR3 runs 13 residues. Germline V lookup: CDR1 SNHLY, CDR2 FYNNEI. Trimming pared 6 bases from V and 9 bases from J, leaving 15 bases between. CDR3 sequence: CASRMVREGTIYF. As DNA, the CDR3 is TGTGCCAGCAGGATGGTCAGGGAAGGCACCATATATTTT. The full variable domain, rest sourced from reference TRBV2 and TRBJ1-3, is EPEVTQTPSHQVTQMGQEVILRCVPISNHLYFYWYRQILGQKVEFLVSFYNNEISEKSEIFDDQFSVERPDGSNFTLKIRSTKLEDSAMYFCASRMVREGTIYFGEGSWLTVV.